Sequencing of this T cell receptor beta chain was carried out in a study of somatic mutations in cytotoxic T cells in rheumatoid arthritis. Looking at the study overall: In some cases, T-cell populations stained with V beta antibodies were flow-sorted at nearly 100% purity, and these included V beta1+ cells sequenced for TCRB.

Assay used: immunoSEQ multiplex PCR; TCRdb lists only in-frame clones, some missing. Among about 16,000 clones listed, 79% were seen once. The source of this sequence is an adult with rheumatoid arthritis. Sequenced input: CD8+ T cells sorted from blood.

In nucleotides, the CDR3 is TGTGCCAGCAGTGAAGTCAGGGGCCGCTATGGCGGGGAGCTGTTTTTT. This encodes CASSEVRGRYGGELFF. The rearrangement links TRBV6-1 to TRBJ2-2, with a possible D match to TRBD1 (6 bases). The CDR3 sequence is 16 residues long. The V end lost 1 base, the J end lost 7 bases, and 16 bases lay between the germline ends. Per the germline V gene, CDR1 is MNHNS and CDR2 is SASEGT.